The 25 T cell receptor beta chains given below trace back to one sample, sequenced in a study of tumor and adjacent non-tumor tissue in lung cancer. The template was RNA from unsorted bulk tissue. More than 3 cm separated this lung sample from the edge of the tumor. Three rounds of nested PCR, following a modified ARM-PCR protocol, produced the TCRbeta library. TCRdb independently ran MiXCR on the multiplex PCR reads; one entry per CDR3 protein. Of about 100,000 distinct CDR3 sequences listed, less than 75% were seen once; the top ten hold roughly 19%. Sequenced material: distant non-tumor lung tissue. These receptors came from a young man with non-small cell lung cancer.

With regard to this clonotype: The conserved phenylalanine or tryptophan normally closing the CDR3 is absent here, so this likely arose from a read error. The chain employs TRBV11-2 and TRBJ1-6, with 9 bases identical to TRBD1. Germline V CDR1 and CDR2: SGHAT, FQNNGV. V was pared by 3 bases and J by 7 bases, with 7 bases of the junction left unmatched. The CDR3 contains 16 residues. In DNA form, the CDR3 reads TGTGCCAGCAGCTTGACGTCCGGGACAGGGAATTCACCCCTCCACCTT. Encoded protein: CASSLTSGTGNSPLHL.

V usage is TRBV5-1 and J usage is TRBJ2-1; D ambiguous. V was cut by 5 bases and J by 3 bases, with 12 bases left in between. From germline, CDR1 is SGHRS and CDR2 YFSETQ. The CDR3 has 14 residues. The CDR3 DNA follows: TGCGCCAGCAGTCTCTCCTGGGGCTACAATGAGCAGTTCTTC. This encodes CASSLSWGYNEQFF. Looking up the rest from reference TRBV5-1 and TRBJ2-1 gives the full variable domain: KAGVTQTPRYLIKTRGQQVTLSCSPISGHRSVSWYQQTPGQGLQFLFEYFSETQRNKGNFPGRFSGRQFSNSRSEMNVSTLELGDSALYLCASSLSWGYNEQFFGPGTRLTVL.

With regard to this clonotype: A single base separates this from a much larger clone, so it may be a read error. The chain uses TRBV20-1 and TRBJ1-1, with D hard to call. This CDR3 contains 14 residues. CDR1 DFQATT and CDR2 SNEGSKA come from the germline V gene (reference sequence). V was pared by 0 bases and J by 3 bases, with 11 bases between. The CDR3 loop is CSARERGSDTEAFF. The DNA for the CDR3 is TGCAGTGCTAGAGAACGGGGTTCGGACACTGAAGCTTTCTTT.

The V and J genes are TRBV6-5 and TRBJ2-3; D may match TRBD1 or TRBD2 (5 bases each). The CDR3 spans 15 residues. Germline CDR1 MNHEY, CDR2 SVGAGI. CDR3 sequence reads: CATTRWGSGTDTQYF. Here the CDR3 DNA reads TGTGCTACCACAAGGTGGGGGTCGGGCACAGATACGCAGTATTTT.

As for this clonotype: The junction does not match germline at one end; this may be a read error. The rearrangement uses TRBV6-2 or TRBV6-3 and TRBJ1-1; D not certain. CDR1 is MNHEY, CDR2 SVGEGT, per germline. CDR3 length: 13 residues. In DNA, the CDR3 is TGTGTCAGCAGTTACTGCATCCTCACGCAAGCTTTCTTT. It yields the protein CVSSYCILTQAFF.

Notes on this clonotype: A clone one base away is much larger, so this may be a read error. The chain links TRBV12-3 or TRBV12-4 to TRBJ1-1; 7 bases map to TRBD1. The CDR3 extends over 16 amino acids. In DNA form, the CDR3 reads TGTGCCAGCAGTTCCCAGGGGACAGACATGAACACTGAAGTTTTCTTT. Its protein product is CASSSQGTDMNTEVFF.

This clonotype came up many times. The chain couples TRBV10-3 to TRBJ2-7; no clear D. V was clipped by 7 bases and J by 4 bases, with 14 bases between them. The CDR3 extends over 13 amino acids. Germline values: CDR1 ENHRY, CDR2 SYGVKD. DNA of the CDR3: TGTGCCATCATGAATGGGCAGGAGTACGAGCAGTACTTC. Its translation is CAIMNGQEYEQYF.

This clonotype appeared a few times. The genes are TRBV11-2 and TRBJ2-5; D may be TRBD2 (6 bases). V was clipped by 5 bases and J by 1 base, with 14 bases between them. Germline assignment: CDR1 SGHAT and CDR2 FQNNGV. The CDR3 covers 15 residues. DNA for the CDR3: TGTGCCAGCAGCCTGGTCGCGGGACTCCAAGAGACCCAGTACTTC. Its protein product is CASSLVAGLQETQYF.

As regards this clonotype: This sequence may be a read error, since a much larger clone differs from it by one base. Without the conserved terminal phenylalanine or tryptophan, this CDR3 likely stems from a read error. V is TRBV12-3 or TRBV12-4 and J is TRBJ2-5; no reliable D call. Trimming stripped 3 bases from V and 5 bases from J, with 10 bases between. The CDR3 spans 13 residues. DNA for the CDR3: TGTGCCAGCAGTTTGCCGGTCCGGGAGACCCAGTACCTC. Amino acids: CASSLPVRETQYL.

This clonotype was recorded many times. This could be a read error, since a much larger clone is one nucleotide away. This sequence joins TRBV28 and TRBJ2-7; D is unclear. Germline values: CDR1 MDHEN, CDR2 SYDVKM. The CDR3 is 11 residues long. V was shortened by 4 bases and J by 4 bases, with 5 bases between the two germline ends. The CDR3 DNA sequence: TGTGCCAGCAGTTCCGGATACGAGCAGTACTTC. It encodes CASSSGYEQYF.

The sample holds a few counts of this clonotype. The V gene is TRBV4-2, the J gene TRBJ2-5, with 7 positions matching TRBD2. Germline-derived CDR1 and CDR2 are LGHNA and YNFKEQ. CDR3 length: 14 amino acids. The V segment lost 2 bases and the J segment 5 bases; nucleotides outside the gene matches: 5. The CDR3 nucleotides are TGTGCCAGCAGCCAATATCGGGGGGTGGAGACCCAGTACTTC. It yields the protein CASSQYRGVETQYF.

This clonotype was detected a few times. It may be a read error: a sequence one base away is much more abundant. The genes are TRBV6-1 and TRBJ2-3; D is unresolved. The CDR3 contains 16 residues. Trimming pared 5 bases from V and 0 bases from J, leaving 15 bases between. Germline V gene data show CDR1 as MNHNS and CDR2 as SASEGT. The CDR3 DNA reads TGTGCCAGCAGTCCTACTACCCATGGGAGCACAGATACGCAGTATTTT. Protein product: CASSPTTHGSTDTQYF.

About this clonotype itself: This may stem from a read error, because a much larger clone lies one nucleotide away. The chain has TRBV4-1 and TRBJ1-5; D gene uncertain. In germline, CDR1 is MGHRA, CDR2 YSYEKL. The CDR3 is 15 amino acids. The CDR3 DNA reads as TGCGCCAGAAGCCAAGATATGGGGAGCAATCAGCCCCAGCATTTT. Amino acids: CARSQDMGSNQPQHF.

This clonotype was detected ten times or more. The chain carries TRBV20-1 and TRBJ2-7, with D possibly being TRBD1 (5 bases). Germline assignment: CDR1 DFQATT and CDR2 SNEGSKA (reference sequence). This CDR3 spans 14 amino acids. Deletions cut 3 bases from V and 1 base from J, with 13 bases between. CDR3 in amino acids: CSASDQGRSYEQYF. The CDR3 DNA is TGCAGTGCTAGTGACCAGGGAAGATCCTACGAGCAGTACTTC.

CDR3 nucleotide sequence: TGTGCCAGCAGCCCCAGAGAGAGTGGGGACACTAGCACAGATACGCAGTATTTT. The encoded protein is CASSPRESGDTSTDTQYF. This rearrangement joins TRBV5-6 to TRBJ2-3, with D tentatively TRBD1 (6 bases). The V end was cut by 4 bases, the J end by 0 bases, with 21 bases between. The V gene's germline CDR1 is SGHDT and CDR2 YYEEEE. CDR3 length: 18 amino acids.

This clonotype came up a few times. Since a much larger clone is just one base distant, this may be a read error. J is TRBJ1-4 and V is TRBV4-2; the match to TRBD1 covers 9 bases. With 0 bases clipped from V and 8 bases from J, the junction kept 7 bases outside the gene matches. Germline CDR1 reads LGHNA; CDR2 reads YNFKEQ. The CDR3 runs 16 residues. The CDR3 nucleotides read TGTGCCAGCAGCCAAGATCTTGGGACAGGGAAGGAAAAACTGTTTTTT. Residues: CASSQDLGTGKEKLFF.

Details on this clonotype: The junction differs from germline at one of its ends, possibly a read error. The chain couples TRBV6-2 or TRBV6-3 to TRBJ2-1; TRBD2 might be the D (6 bases). This CDR3 is 14 amino acids long. CDR1 is MNHEY, CDR2 SVGEGT, per germline. CDR3 loop: CASSSVRGYNEQFF. The CDR3 DNA sequence: TGTGCCAGCAGTTCAGTACGGGGGTACAACGAGCAGTTCTTC.

This clonotype was counted only a few times. The rearrangement links TRBV4-2 to TRBJ1-4, with 7 bases matching TRBD1. CDR1 LGHNA and CDR2 YNFKEQ come from the germline V gene. Trimming removed 0 bases from V and 6 bases from J; junction bases left unmatched: 7. CDR3 length: 16 amino acids. Here the CDR3 reads CASSQDQITGDEKLFF. The CDR3 coding sequence is TGTGCCAGCAGCCAAGATCAAATCACAGGGGATGAAAAACTGTTTTTT.

A note on this clonotype: A much more abundant neighbour one base away suggests this may be a read error. The chain employs TRBV6-1 and TRBJ1-1, with no clear D. The germline CDR1 and CDR2 sequences are MNHNS and SASEGT. The CDR3 has 15 amino acids. The CDR3 bases are TGTGCCAACAGTGAAGTACCGAATCTTGGGGCTGAAGCTTTCTTT. It translates to CANSEVPNLGAEAFF.

On this clonotype itself: One junction end does not reproduce the germline sequence, and a read error may be involved. This chain joins TRBV11-2 and TRBJ2-3; 10 positions match TRBD1. This CDR3 is built from 17 residues. The germline CDR1 and CDR2 sequences are SGHAT and FQNNGV. The CDR3 here is CASSLVRTGGFTDTQYF. The CDR3 nucleotides are TGCGCCAGCAGCTTAGTCCGGACAGGGGGATTCACTGATACGCAGTATTTT.

A note on this clonotype: One end of the junction varies from germline; a read error may be responsible. CDR3 loop: CASSQDPGAGGAGDIQYF. CDR3 coding DNA: TGCGCCAGTAGCCAAGATCCTGGGGCAGGGGGCGCGGGGGACATTCAGTACTTC. This chain connects TRBV4-1 to TRBJ2-4, with D maybe TRBD1 (8 bases). The CDR3 runs 18 residues. Germline CDR1 MGHRA, CDR2 YSYEKL.

For this clonotype: Given the absence of the conserved phenylalanine or tryptophan at the CDR3 end, a read error is likely. This chain links TRBV20-1 with TRBJ1-2; D gene ambiguous. The CDR3 contains 11 residues. Germline CDR1 reads DFQATT; CDR2 reads SNEGSKA (reference sequence). The CDR3: CNASSVYGYTL. The CDR3 bases are TGCAATGCTAGTTCCGTCTATGGCTACACCCTC.

As for this clonotype: A read error is likely, as this CDR3 ends without the conserved phenylalanine or tryptophan. V usage is TRBV29-1 and J usage is TRBJ2-1; 9 nucleotides align to TRBD1. CDR1 is SQVTM, CDR2 ANQGSEA, per germline. The CDR3 loop spans 14 amino acids. For the CDR3, the DNA is TGCAGCGTAGGCACAGGGGGCTCCTACATTGAGCAGTTCTTG. Translated, it gives CSVGTGGSYIEQFL.

As to this clonotype: A single base separates this from a much larger clone, so it may be a read error. The chain recombines TRBV20-1 with TRBJ2-1; D call uncertain. Germline-derived CDR1 and CDR2 are DFQATT and SNEGSKA (reference sequence). V was cut by 8 bases and J by 0 bases, with 20 bases left in between. The CDR3 runs 16 residues. CDR3 in amino acids: CSTPNPTLSSYNEQFF. The DNA for the CDR3 is TGCAGTACTCCAAACCCGACTCTCAGCTCCTACAATGAGCAGTTCTTC.

About this clonotype itself: Mismatch with germline at one junction end may stem from a read error. The rearrangement joins TRBV6-2 or TRBV6-3 to TRBJ2-1, with 9 nucleotides matching TRBD2. Germline CDR1 MNHEY, CDR2 SVGEGT. The CDR3 sequence is 15 residues long. CDR3: CASSYSPAGGNEQFF. CDR3 bases: TGTGCCAGCAGTTACTCGCCAGCGGGGGGCAATGAGCAATTCTTC.